Sequencing of this TCR beta chain was carried out in a study of somatic mutations in cytotoxic T cells in rheumatoid arthritis. Germline V gene data show CDR1 as MNHNS and CDR2 as SASEGT. The CDR3 contains 15 residues. V lost 10 bases and J lost 3, with 22 bases in between. Magnetic beads with positive selection isolated CD4+ and CD8+ fractions, whose purity was verified by flow cytometry. In the original workflow: Expanded CD8+ clones from patients, those larger than 1%, seldom had a match among published virus-specific TCRB sequences. Generated by immunoSEQ multiplex PCR, the TCRdb table keeps only in-frame clones and is missing some. V, J and clone size were drawn from that table, and D and trimming were deduced from the DNA. This sample has around 15,000 clones, with around 72% found just once.

The clonotype originates from an adult with rheumatoid arthritis. Sequencing was carried out using CD8+ T cells sorted from blood. The rearrangement links TRBV6-1 to TRBJ2-7; TRBD2 might be the D (6 bases). CDR3: CATRRPGTLSYEQYF. CDR3 nucleotides: TGTGCCACCAGACGGCCCGGGACTCTCAGCTACGAGCAGTACTTC.